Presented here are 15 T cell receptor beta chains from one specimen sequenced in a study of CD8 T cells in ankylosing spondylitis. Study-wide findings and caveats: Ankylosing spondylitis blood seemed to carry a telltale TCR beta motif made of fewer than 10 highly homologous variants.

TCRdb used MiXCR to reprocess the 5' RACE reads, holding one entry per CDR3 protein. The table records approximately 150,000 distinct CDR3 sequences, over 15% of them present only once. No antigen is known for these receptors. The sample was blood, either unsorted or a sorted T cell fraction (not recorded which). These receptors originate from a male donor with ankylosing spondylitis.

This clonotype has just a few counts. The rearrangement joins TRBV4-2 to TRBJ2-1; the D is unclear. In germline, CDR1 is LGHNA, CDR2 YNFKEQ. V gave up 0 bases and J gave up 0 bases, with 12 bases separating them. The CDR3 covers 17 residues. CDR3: CASSQEGLPSSYNEQFF. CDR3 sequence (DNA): TGTGCCAGCAGCCAAGAAGGGCTACCAAGCTCCTACAATGAGCAGTTCTTC.

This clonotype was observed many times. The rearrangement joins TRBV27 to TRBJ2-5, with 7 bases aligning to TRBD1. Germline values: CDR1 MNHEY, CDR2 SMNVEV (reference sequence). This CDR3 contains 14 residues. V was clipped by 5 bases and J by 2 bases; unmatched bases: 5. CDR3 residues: CASSLGTEQETQYF. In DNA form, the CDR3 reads TGTGCCAGCAGTCTGGGGACAGAGCAAGAGACCCAGTACTTC.

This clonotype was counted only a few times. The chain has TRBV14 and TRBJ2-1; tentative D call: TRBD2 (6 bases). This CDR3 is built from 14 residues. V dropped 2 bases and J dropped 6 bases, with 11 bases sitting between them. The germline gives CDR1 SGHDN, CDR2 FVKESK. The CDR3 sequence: CASSQRGIGNEQFF. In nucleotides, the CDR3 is TGTGCCAGCAGCCAACGCGGGATAGGCAATGAGCAGTTCTTC.

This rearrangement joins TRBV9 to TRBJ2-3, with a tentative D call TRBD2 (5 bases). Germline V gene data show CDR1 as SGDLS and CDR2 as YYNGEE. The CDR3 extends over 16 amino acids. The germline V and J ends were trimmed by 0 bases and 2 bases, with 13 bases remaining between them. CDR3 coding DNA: TGTGCCAGCAGCGTAGTCGGTAGCGCACACACAGATACGCAGTATTTT. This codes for CASSVVGSAHTDTQYF.

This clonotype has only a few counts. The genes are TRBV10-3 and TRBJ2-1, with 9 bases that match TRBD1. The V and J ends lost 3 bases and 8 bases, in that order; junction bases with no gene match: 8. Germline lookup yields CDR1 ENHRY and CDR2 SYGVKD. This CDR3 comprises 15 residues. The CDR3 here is CAISERGTGFDEQFF. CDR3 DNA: TGTGCCATCAGTGAACGGGGGACAGGGTTCGATGAGCAGTTCTTC.

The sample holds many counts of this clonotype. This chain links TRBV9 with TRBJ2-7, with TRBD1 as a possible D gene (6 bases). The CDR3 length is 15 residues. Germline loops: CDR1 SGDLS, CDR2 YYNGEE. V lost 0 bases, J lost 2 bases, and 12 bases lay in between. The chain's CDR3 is CASSVAPGQAYEQYF. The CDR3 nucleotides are TGTGCCAGCAGCGTAGCTCCGGGACAAGCCTACGAGCAGTACTTC.

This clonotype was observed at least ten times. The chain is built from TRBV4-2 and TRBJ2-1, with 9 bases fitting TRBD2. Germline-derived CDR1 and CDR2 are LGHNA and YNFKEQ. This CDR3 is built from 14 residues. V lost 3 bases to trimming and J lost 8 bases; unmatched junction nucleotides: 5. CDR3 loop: CASSQGTSYDEQFF. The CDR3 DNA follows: TGTGCCAGCAGCCAGGGGACTAGCTATGATGAGCAGTTCTTC.

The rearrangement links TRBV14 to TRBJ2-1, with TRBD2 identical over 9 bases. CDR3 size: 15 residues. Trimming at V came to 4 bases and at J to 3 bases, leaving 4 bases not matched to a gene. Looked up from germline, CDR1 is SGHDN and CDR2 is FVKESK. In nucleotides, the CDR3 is TGTGCCAGCAGCCCCTTTAGCGGGAGCTACAATGAGCAGTTCTTC. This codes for CASSPFSGSYNEQFF.

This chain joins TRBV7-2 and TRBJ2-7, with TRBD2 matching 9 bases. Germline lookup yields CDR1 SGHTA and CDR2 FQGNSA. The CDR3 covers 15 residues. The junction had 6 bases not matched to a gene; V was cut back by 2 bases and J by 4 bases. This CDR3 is CASSLPQSGRYEQYF. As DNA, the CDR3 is TGTGCCAGCAGCTTACCCCAAAGCGGGAGGTACGAGCAGTACTTC.

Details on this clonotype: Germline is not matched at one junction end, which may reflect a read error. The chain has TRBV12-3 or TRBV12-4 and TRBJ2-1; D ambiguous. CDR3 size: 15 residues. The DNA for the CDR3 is TGTGCCAGCAGGGCCGGGTCAAGCTCCTACAATGAGCAGTCCTTC. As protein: CASRAGSSSYNEQSF.

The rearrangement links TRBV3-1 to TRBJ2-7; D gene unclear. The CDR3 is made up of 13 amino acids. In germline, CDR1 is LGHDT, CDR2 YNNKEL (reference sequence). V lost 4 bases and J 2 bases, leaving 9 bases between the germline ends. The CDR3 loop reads CASSPPMTYEQYF. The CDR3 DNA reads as TGTGCCAGCAGCCCCCCAATGACCTACGAGCAGTACTTC.

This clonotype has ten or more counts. The CDR3 sequence: CASSQEVGDSYNEQFF. CDR3 coding DNA: TGTGCCAGCAGCCAAGAAGTAGGGGACTCCTACAATGAGCAGTTCTTC. The chain is built from TRBV4-2 and TRBJ2-1; perhaps TRBD1 as D (5 bases). The CDR3 covers 16 residues. Germline values: CDR1 LGHNA, CDR2 YNFKEQ. V was cut by 0 bases and J by 0 bases, with 9 bases left in between.

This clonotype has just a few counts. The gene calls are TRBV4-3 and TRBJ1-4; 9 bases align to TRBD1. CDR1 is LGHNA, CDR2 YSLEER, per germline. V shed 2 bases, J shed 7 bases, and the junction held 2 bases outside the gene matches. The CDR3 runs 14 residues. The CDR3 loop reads CASSQKTGGEKLFF. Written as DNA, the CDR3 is TGCGCCAGCAGCCAAAAGACAGGGGGTGAAAAACTGTTTTTT.

The CDR3 bases are TGTGCCAGCAGCGGCTGGGACAGGCTGGAGGGTGGCTATGGCTACACCTTC. The encoded protein is CASSGWDRLEGGYGYTF. This chain uses TRBV9 with TRBJ1-2; 8 nucleotides align to TRBD1. Per the germline V gene, CDR1 is SGDLS and CDR2 is YYNGEE. There are 17 residues in the CDR3. V gave up 3 bases and J gave up 4 bases; unmatched junction bases: 14.

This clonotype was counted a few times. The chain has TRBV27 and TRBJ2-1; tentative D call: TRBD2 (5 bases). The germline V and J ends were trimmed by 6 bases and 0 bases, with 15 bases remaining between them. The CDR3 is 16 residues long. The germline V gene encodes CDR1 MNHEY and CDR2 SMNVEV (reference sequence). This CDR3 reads CASSAGLSSSYNEQFF. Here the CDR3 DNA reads TGTGCCAGCAGCGCCGGACTTTCGAGCTCCTACAATGAGCAGTTCTTC.